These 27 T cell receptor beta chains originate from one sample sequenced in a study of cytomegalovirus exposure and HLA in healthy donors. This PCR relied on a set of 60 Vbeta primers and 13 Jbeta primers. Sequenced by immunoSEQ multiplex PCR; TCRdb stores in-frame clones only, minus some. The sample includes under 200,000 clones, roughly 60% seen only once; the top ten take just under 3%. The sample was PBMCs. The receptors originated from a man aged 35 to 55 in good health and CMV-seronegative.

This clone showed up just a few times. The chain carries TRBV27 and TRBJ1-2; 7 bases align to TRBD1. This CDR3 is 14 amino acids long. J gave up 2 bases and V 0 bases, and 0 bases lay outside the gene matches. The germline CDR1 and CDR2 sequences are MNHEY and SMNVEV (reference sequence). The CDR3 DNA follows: TGTGCCAGCAGTTTATCAGGGGGCAACTATGGCTACACCTTC. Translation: CASSLSGGNYGYTF.

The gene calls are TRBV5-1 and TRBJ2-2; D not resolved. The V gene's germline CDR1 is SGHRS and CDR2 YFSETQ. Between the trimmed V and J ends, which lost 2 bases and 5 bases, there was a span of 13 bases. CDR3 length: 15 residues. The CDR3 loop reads CASSLHPGGTGELFF. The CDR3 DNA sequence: TGCGCCAGCAGCTTACATCCAGGTGGGACCGGGGAGCTGTTTTTT. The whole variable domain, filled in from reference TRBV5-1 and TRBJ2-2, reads KAGVTQTPRYLIKTRGQQVTLSCSPISGHRSVSWYQQTPGQGLQFLFEYFSETQRNKGNFPGRFSGRQFSNSRSEMNVSTLELGDSALYLCASSLHPGGTGELFFGEGSRLTVL.

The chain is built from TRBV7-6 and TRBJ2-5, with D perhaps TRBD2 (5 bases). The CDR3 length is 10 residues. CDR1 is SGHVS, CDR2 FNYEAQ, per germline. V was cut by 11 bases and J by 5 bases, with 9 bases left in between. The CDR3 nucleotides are TGTGCCCTCGGGGAGGAGACCCAGTACTTC. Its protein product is CALGEETQYF.

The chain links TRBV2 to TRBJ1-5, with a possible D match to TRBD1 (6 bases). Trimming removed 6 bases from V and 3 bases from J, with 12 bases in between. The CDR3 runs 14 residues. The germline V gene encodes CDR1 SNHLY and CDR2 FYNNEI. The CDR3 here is CASRGTGNNQPQHF. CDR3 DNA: TGTGCCAGCAGGGGAACAGGGAACAATCAGCCCCAGCATTTT.

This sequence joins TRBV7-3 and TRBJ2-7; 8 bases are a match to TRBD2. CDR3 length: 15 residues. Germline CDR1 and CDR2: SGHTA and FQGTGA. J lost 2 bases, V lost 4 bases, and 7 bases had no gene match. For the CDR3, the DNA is TGTGCCAGCAGCTCCCTAGCGGGTCCCCCCTACGAGCAGTACTTC. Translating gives CASSSLAGPPYEQYF.

This CDR3 is CASSLLETVSHQPQHF. CDR3 sequence (DNA): TGTGCCAGCTCACTCCTCGAGACAGTAAGCCATCAGCCCCAGCATTTT. The chain joins TRBV18 to TRBJ1-5; perhaps TRBD1 as D (5 bases). The V gene's germline CDR1 is KGHSH and CDR2 LQKENI. This CDR3 has 16 residues. V was trimmed by 4 bases and J by 5 bases, leaving 18 bases between them.

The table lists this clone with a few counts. Here the CDR3 reads CASSLVSYEQFF. CDR3 sequence (DNA): TGTGCCAGCAGCTTAGTTTCGTATGAGCAGTTCTTC. This chain joins TRBV7-2 and TRBJ2-1; D is uncertain. CDR1 and CDR2 from the germline V gene are SGHTA and FQGNSA. The CDR3 is 12 amino acids. Between the trimmed V and J ends, which lost 1 base and 8 bases, there was a span of 6 bases. Filled out from reference TRBV7-2 and TRBJ2-1, the complete variable domain reads GAGVSQSPSNKVTEKGKDVELRCDPISGHTALYWYRQSLGQGLEFLIYFQGNSAPDKSGLPSDRFSAERTGGSVSTLTIQRTQQEDSAVYLCASSLVSYEQFFGPGTRLTVL.

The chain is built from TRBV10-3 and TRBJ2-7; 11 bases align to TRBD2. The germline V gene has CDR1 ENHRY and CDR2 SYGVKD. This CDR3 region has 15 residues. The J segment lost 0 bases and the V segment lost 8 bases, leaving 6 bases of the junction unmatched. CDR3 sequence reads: CAIWTGTSGSYEQYF. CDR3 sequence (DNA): TGTGCCATCTGGACCGGGACTAGCGGCTCCTACGAGCAGTACTTC.

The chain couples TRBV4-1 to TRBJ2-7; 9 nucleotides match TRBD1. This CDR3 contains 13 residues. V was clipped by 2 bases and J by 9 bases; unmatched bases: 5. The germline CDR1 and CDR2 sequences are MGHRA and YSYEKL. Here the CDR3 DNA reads TGCGCCAGCAGCCAAACGACAGGGGGAGGGCAGTACTTC. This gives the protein CASSQTTGGGQYF.

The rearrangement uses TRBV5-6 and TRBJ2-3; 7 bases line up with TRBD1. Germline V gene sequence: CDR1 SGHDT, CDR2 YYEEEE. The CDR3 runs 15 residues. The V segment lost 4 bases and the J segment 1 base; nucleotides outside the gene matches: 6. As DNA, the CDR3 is TGTGCCAGCAGCCGATACGGGACAGGCACAGATACGCAGTATTTT. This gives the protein CASSRYGTGTDTQYF.

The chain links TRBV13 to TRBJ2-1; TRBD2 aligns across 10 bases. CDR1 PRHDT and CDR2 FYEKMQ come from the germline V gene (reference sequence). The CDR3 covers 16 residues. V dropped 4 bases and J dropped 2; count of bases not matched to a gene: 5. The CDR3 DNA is TGTGCCAGCAGCTCAATAGCGGGAGGTACCTACAATGAGCAGTTCTTC. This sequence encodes CASSSIAGGTYNEQFF.

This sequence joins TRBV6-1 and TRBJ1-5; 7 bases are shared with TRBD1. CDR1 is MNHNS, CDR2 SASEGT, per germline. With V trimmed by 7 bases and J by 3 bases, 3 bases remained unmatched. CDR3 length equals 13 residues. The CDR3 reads CASKDRANQPQHF. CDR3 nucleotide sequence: TGTGCCAGCAAAGACAGGGCCAATCAGCCCCAGCATTTT.

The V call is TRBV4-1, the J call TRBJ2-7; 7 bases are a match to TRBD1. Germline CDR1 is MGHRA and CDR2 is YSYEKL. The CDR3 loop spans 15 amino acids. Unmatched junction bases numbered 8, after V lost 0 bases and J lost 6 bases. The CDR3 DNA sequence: TGCGCCAGCAGCCAAGATAATCTAAGGGGGCGCGAGCAGTACTTC. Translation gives CASSQDNLRGREQYF.

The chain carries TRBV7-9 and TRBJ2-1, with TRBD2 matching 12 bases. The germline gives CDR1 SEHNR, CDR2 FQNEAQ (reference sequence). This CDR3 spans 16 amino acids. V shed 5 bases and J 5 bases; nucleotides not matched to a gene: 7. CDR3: CASSTQLAGGHNEQFF. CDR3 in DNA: TGTGCCAGCAGCACTCAACTAGCGGGGGGACACAATGAGCAGTTCTTC.

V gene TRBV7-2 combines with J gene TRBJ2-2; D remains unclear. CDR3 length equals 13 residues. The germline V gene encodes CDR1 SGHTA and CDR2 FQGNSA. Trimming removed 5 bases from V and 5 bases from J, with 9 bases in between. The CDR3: CASSLDWTGELFF. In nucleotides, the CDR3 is TGTGCCAGCAGCCTCGACTGGACCGGGGAGCTGTTTTTT.

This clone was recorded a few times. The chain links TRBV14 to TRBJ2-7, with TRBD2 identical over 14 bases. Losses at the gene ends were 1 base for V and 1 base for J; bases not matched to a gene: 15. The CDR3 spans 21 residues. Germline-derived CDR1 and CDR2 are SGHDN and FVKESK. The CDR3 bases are TGTGCCAGCAGCCAAGGGCGGTATACGGGGGGACTAGCGGGAGAATCCTACGAGCAGTACTTC. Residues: CASSQGRYTGGLAGESYEQYF.

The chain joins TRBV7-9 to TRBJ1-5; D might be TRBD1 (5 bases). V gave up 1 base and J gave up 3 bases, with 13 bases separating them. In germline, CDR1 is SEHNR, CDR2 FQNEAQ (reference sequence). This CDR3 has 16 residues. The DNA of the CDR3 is TGTGCCAGCAGCTTAGGGAGCGGGGGGGACAATCAGCCCCAGCATTTT. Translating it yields CASSLGSGGDNQPQHF.

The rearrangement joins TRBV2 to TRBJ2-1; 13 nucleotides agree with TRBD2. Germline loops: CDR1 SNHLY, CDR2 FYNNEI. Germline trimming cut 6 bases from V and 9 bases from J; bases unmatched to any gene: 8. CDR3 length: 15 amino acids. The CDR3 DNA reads TGTGCCAGCAGGGAAACTAGCGGGGGGGCTCCTGAGCAGTTCTTC. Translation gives CASRETSGGAPEQFF.

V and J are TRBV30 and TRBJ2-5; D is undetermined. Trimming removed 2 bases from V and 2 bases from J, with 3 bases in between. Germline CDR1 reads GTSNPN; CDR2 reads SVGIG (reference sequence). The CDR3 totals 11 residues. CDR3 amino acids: CAWSTQETQYF. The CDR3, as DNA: TGTGCCTGGAGTACACAAGAGACCCAGTACTTC.

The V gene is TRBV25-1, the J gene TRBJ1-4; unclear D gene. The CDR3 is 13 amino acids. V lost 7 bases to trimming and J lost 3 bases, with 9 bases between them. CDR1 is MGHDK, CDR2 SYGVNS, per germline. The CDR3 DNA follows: TGTGCCAGCAACGGGTTTGCTAATGAAAAACTGTTTTTT. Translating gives CASNGFANEKLFF. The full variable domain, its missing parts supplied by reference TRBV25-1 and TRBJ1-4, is EADIYQTPRYLVIGTGKKITLECSQTMGHDKMYWYQQDPGMELHLIHYSYGVNSTEKGDLSSESTVSRIRTEHFPLTLESARPSHTSQYLCASNGFANEKLFFGSGTQLSVL.

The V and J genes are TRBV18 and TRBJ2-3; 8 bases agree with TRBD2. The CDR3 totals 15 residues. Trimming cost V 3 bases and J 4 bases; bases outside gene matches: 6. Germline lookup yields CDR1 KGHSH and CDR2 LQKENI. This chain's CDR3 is CASSPRGAGADTQYF. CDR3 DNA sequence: TGTGCCAGCTCACCGCGGGGAGCGGGGGCAGATACGCAGTATTTT.

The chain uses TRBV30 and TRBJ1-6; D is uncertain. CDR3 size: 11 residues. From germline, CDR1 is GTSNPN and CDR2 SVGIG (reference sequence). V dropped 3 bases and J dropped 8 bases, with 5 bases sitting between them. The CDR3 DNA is TGTGCCTGGAGGGTAGATTCACCCCTCCACTTT. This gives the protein CAWRVDSPLHF.

The CDR3 is CAISGPSGSQGTYNEQFF. The CDR3 DNA reads TGTGCCATCAGTGGCCCGTCAGGGTCTCAGGGGACCTACAATGAGCAGTTCTTC. This sequence joins TRBV10-3 and TRBJ2-1, with D possibly TRBD1 on 6 matching bases. The length of the CDR3 is 18 residues. V lost 4 bases to trimming and J lost 2 bases, with 21 bases between them. CDR1 is ENHRY, CDR2 SYGVKD, per germline.

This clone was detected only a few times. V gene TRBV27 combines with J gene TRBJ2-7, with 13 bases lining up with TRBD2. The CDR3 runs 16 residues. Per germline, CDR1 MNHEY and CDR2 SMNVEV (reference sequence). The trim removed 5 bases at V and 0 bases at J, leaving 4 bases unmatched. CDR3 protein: CASSRLAGGRSYEQYF. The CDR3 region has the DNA TGTGCCAGCAGTAGACTAGCGGGGGGACGCTCCTACGAGCAGTACTTC.

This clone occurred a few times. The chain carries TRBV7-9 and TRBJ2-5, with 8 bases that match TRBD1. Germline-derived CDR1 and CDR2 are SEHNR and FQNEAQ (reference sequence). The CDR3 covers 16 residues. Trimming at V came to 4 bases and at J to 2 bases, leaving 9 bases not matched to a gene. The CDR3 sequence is CASSYGDRQNQETQYF. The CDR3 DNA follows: TGTGCCAGCAGCTATGGGGACAGGCAAAATCAAGAGACCCAGTACTTC.

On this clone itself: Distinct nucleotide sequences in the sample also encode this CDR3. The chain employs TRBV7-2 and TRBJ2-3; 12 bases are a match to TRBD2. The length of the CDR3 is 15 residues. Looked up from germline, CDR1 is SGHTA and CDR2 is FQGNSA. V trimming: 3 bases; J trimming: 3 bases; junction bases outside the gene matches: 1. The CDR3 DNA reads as TGTGCCAGCAGCTTGGGACTAGCGGGTACAGATACGCAGTATTTT. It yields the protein CASSLGLAGTDTQYF.

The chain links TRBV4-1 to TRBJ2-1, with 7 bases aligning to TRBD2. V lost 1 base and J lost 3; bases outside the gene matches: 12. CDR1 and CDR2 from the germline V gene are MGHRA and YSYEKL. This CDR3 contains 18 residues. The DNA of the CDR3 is TGCGCCAGCAGCCAAGGAAGGGCGCTAGCGGAGAACTACAATGAGCAGTTCTTC. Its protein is CASSQGRALAENYNEQFF.